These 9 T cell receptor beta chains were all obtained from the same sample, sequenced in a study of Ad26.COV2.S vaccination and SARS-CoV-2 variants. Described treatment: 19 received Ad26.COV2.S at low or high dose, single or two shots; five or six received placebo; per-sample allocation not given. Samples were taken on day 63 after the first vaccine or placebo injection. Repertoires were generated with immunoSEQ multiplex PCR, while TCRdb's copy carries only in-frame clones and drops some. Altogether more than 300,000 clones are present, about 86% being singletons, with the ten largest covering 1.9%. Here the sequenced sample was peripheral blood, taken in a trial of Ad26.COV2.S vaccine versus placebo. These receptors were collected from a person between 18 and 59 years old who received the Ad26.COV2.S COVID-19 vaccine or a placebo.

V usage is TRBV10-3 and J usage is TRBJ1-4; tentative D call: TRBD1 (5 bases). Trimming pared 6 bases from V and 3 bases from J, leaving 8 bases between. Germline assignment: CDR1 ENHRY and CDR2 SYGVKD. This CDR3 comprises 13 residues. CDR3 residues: CAIRGTANEKLFF. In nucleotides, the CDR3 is TGTGCCATCAGGGGGACCGCTAATGAAAAACTGTTTTTT.

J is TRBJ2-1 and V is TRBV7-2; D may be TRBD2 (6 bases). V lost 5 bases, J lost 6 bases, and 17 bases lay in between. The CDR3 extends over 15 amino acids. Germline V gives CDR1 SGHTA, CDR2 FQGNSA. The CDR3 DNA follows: TGTGCCAGCAGCCCCGGGTGGGGGGAGGTCAATGAGCAGTTCTTC. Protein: CASSPGWGEVNEQFF.

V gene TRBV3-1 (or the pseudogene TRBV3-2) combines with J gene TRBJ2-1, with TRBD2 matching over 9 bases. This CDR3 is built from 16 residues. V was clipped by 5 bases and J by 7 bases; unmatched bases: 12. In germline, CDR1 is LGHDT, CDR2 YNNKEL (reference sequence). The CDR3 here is CASSSLRTSERNEQFF. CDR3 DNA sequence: TGTGCCAGCAGCTCTTTGCGGACTAGCGAGAGGAATGAGCAGTTCTTC.

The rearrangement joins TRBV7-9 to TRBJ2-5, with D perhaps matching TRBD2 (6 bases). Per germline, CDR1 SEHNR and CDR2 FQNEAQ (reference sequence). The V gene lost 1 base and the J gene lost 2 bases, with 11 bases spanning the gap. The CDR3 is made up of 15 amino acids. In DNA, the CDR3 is TGTGCCAGCAGCTTAGGGGCAGGGAGGCAAGAGACCCAGTACTTC. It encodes CASSLGAGRQETQYF.

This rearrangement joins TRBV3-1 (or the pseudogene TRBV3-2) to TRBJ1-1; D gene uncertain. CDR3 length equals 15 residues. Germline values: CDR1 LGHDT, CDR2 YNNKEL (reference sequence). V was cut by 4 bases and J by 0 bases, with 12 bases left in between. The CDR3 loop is CASSPPAGMNTEAFF. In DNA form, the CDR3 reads TGTGCCAGCAGCCCACCGGCGGGGATGAACACTGAAGCTTTCTTT.

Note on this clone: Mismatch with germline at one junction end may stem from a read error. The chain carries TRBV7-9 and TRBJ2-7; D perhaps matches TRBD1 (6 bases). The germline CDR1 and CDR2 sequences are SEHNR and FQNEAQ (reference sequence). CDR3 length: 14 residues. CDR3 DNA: TGTGCCATCAGCAGCTCCGGGACACAATACGAGCAGTACTTC. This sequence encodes CAISSSGTQYEQYF.

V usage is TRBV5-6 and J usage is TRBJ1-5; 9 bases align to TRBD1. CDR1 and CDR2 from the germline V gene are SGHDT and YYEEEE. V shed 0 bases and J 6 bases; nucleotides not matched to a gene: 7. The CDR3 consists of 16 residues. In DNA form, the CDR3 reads TGTGCCAGCAGCTTGGGGCGGACAGGGGTTATTCAGCCCCAGCATTTT. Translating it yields CASSLGRTGVIQPQHF.

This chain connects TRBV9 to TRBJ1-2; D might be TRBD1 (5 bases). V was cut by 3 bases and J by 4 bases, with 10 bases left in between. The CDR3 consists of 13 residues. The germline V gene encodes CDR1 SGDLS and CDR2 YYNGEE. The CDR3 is CASSAGLGYGYTF. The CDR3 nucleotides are TGTGCCAGCAGCGCAGGGCTCGGCTATGGCTACACCTTC.

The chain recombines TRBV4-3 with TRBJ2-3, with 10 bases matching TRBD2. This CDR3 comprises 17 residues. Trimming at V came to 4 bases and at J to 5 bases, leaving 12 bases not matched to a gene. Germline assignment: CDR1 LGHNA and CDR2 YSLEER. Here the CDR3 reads CASSPLISGGRGDTQYF. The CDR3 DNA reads TGCGCCAGCAGCCCACTCATTAGCGGGGGGCGGGGAGATACGCAGTATTTT.